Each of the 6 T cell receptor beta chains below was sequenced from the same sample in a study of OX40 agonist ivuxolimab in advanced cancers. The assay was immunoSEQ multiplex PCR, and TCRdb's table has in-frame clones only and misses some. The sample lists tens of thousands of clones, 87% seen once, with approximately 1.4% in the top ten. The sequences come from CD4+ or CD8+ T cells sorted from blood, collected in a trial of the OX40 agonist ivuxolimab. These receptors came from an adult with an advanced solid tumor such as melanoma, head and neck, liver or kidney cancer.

Written as DNA, the CDR3 is TGTGCTAGTGGTCCCCCTCGCCTAAATGAGCAGTTCTTC. Translated, it gives CASGPPRLNEQFF. J is TRBJ2-1 and V is TRBV12-5; D is unclear. The germline gives CDR1 LGHNT, CDR2 FRNRAP. Trimming pared 5 bases from V and 7 bases from J, leaving 12 bases between. The CDR3 runs 13 residues. The entire variable domain, with the rest obtained from reference TRBV12-5 and TRBJ2-1, is as follows: DARVTQTPRHKVTEMGQEVTMRCQPILGHNTVFWYRQTMMQGLELLAYFRNRAPLDDSGMPKDRFSAEMPDATLATLKIQPSEPRDSAVYFCASGPPRLNEQFFGPGTRLTVL.

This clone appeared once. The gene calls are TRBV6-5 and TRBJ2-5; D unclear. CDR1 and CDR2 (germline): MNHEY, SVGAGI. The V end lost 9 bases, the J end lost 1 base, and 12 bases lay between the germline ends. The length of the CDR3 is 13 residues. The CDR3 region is CASMSRAQETQYF. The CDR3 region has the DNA TGTGCCAGTATGTCCCGGGCCCAAGAGACCCAGTACTTC.

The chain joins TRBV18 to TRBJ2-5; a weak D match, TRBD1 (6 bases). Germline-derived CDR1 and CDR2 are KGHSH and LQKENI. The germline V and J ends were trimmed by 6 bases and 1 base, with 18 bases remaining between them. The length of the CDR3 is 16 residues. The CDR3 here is CASSLLGGASQETQYF. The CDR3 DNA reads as TGTGCCAGCTCGCTTCTTGGGGGCGCCTCCCAAGAGACCCAGTACTTC.

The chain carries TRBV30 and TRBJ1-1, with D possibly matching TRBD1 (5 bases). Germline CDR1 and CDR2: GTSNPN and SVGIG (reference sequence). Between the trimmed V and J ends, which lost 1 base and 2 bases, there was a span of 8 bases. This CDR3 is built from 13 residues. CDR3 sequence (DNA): TGTGCCTGGAGTGCACAGGCCAACACTGAAGCTTTCTTT. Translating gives CAWSAQANTEAFF.

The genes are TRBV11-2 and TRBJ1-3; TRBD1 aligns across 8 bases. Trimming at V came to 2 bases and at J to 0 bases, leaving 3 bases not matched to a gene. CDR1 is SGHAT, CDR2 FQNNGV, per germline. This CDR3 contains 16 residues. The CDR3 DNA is TGTGCCAGCAGCTTAACCACAGGGGGCTCTGGAAACACCATATATTTT. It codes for CASSLTTGGSGNTIYF.

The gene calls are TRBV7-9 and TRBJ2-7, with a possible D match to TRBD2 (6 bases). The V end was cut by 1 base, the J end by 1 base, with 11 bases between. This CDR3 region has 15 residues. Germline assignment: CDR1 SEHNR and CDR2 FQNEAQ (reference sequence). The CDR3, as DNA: TGTGCCAGCAGCTTAGTCGGGACTCATTCCTACGAGCAGTACTTC. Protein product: CASSLVGTHSYEQYF.